The 17 T cell receptor beta chains presented below share a single source sample, sequenced in a study of cytomegalovirus exposure and HLA in healthy donors. The PCR was carried out with 60 Vbeta primers and 13 Jbeta primers. Here immunoSEQ multiplex PCR was the method, and the copy in TCRdb shows in-frame clones only, minus some. This sample has roughly 150,000 clones, with roughly three quarters found just once. The sequenced sample was PBMCs. The source is a man aged 35 to 55 in good health and CMV-seronegative.

This clone appeared a few times. The rearrangement uses TRBV28 and TRBJ1-5; D not certain. Trimming removed 3 bases at V and 6 bases at J, with 21 bases between. The CDR3 is 17 residues long. Looked up from germline, CDR1 is MDHEN and CDR2 is SYDVKM. CDR3 protein: CASSFLGRRAGLQPQHF. In DNA form, the CDR3 reads TGTGCCAGCAGTTTCCTCGGGAGGAGGGCCGGCCTTCAGCCCCAGCATTTT.

The chain uses TRBV5-4 and TRBJ2-2; the match to TRBD1 covers 7 bases. CDR1 is SGHNT and CDR2 is YYREEE in the germline V gene (reference sequence). This CDR3 is built from 15 residues. Losses at the gene ends were 4 bases for V and 4 bases for J; bases not matched to a gene: 7. The CDR3 sequence: CASSIPTGSTGELFF. The CDR3 coding sequence is TGTGCCAGCAGCATACCGACAGGGAGCACCGGGGAGCTGTTTTTT.

The chain combines TRBV10-3 with TRBJ2-3; 10 bases align to TRBD2. Germline V CDR1 and CDR2: ENHRY, SYGVKD. Trimming removed 3 bases from V and 4 bases from J; junction bases left unmatched: 7. The CDR3 totals 16 residues. The DNA of the CDR3 is TGTGCCATCAGTGACGAGGTAGCGGGAGGTCCAGATACGCAGTATTTT. As protein: CAISDEVAGGPDTQYF.

This clone was counted a few times. The CDR3 is CASSHGTGSPYEQYF. Here the CDR3 DNA reads TGTGCCAGCAGCCATGGGACAGGGAGTCCCTACGAGCAGTACTTC. This rearrangement joins TRBV4-2 to TRBJ2-7; 9 positions match TRBD1. Germline CDR1 is LGHNA and CDR2 is YNFKEQ. This CDR3 spans 15 amino acids. J was trimmed by 2 bases and V by 3 bases; bases with no gene match: 5.

The rearrangement links TRBV5-1 to TRBJ2-7; 9 bases match TRBD2. The junction had 7 bases not matched to a gene; V was cut back by 1 base and J by 2 bases. Germline V lookup: CDR1 SGHRS, CDR2 YFSETQ. This CDR3 comprises 16 residues. This CDR3 is CASSLQLAGSTYEQYF. The CDR3, as DNA: TGCGCCAGCAGCTTGCAGCTAGCGGGGAGCACCTACGAGCAGTACTTC.

The genes are TRBV2 and TRBJ2-7; 8 nucleotides align to TRBD2. Looked up from germline, CDR1 is SNHLY and CDR2 is FYNNEI. The CDR3 contains 14 residues. V lost 7 bases to trimming and J lost 5 bases; unmatched junction nucleotides: 10. CDR3 DNA sequence: TGTGCCAGCAAATCCACCACACTAGCGGACGAGCAGTACTTC. Protein sequence: CASKSTTLADEQYF.

The V and J genes are TRBV11-2 and TRBJ2-1, with TRBD1 identical over 8 bases. Germline-derived CDR1 and CDR2 are SGHAT and FQNNGV. The CDR3 has 17 residues. Germline trimming cut 2 bases from V and 4 bases from J; bases unmatched to any gene: 10. The CDR3 DNA reads TGTGCCAGCAGCTTATCAACCAGGGGGCTTTTTTACAATGAGCAGTTCTTC. Residues: CASSLSTRGLFYNEQFF. Supplemented by reference TRBV11-2 and TRBJ2-1, the full variable domain reads EAGVAQSPRYKIIEKRQSVAFWCNPISGHATLYWYQQILGQGPKLLIQFQNNGVVDDSQLPKDRFSAERLKGVDSTLKIQPAKLEDSAVYLCASSLSTRGLFYNEQFFGPGTRLTVL.

The CDR3 nucleotides are TGTGCCAGCAGTTCCACCGGGACAGGGTCCTATGGCTACACCTTC. Its translation is CASSSTGTGSYGYTF. The rearrangement links TRBV28 to TRBJ1-2; 9 nucleotides match TRBD1. Germline V CDR1 and CDR2: MDHEN, SYDVKM. There are 15 residues in the CDR3. With 4 bases clipped from V and 4 bases from J, the junction kept 7 bases outside the gene matches.

The J gene is TRBJ2-7, the V gene TRBV29-1, with D possibly TRBD1 on 5 matching bases. CDR3 size: 14 residues. V was clipped by 5 bases and J by 0 bases, with 14 bases between them. Germline V gives CDR1 SQVTM, CDR2 ANQGSEA. The CDR3 sequence is CSVRQRISSYEQYF. The CDR3 DNA follows: TGCAGCGTTCGACAGCGAATTAGCTCCTACGAGCAGTACTTC.

The chain is built from TRBV2 and TRBJ1-2; 9 nucleotides match TRBD1. The junction had 14 bases not matched to a gene; V was cut back by 5 bases and J by 7 bases. CDR1 is SNHLY and CDR2 is FYNNEI in the germline V gene. The CDR3 extends over 16 amino acids. Here the CDR3 reads CASSQQGATVVGGYTF. The CDR3 DNA reads as TGTGCCAGCAGTCAACAGGGGGCGACGGTGGTAGGTGGCTACACCTTC.

This chain uses TRBV5-1 with TRBJ2-3; perhaps TRBD2 as D (5 bases). Germline V lookup: CDR1 SGHRS, CDR2 YFSETQ. V was cut by 3 bases and J by 4 bases, with 6 bases left in between. This CDR3 comprises 12 residues. The CDR3 here is CASSSEADTQYF. Written as DNA, the CDR3 is TGCGCCAGCAGCTCGGAGGCAGATACGCAGTATTTT.

This chain joins TRBV20-1 and TRBJ2-7; D gene unclear. The V end lost 5 bases, the J end lost 4 bases, and 9 bases lay between the germline ends. The CDR3 is 11 amino acids. Germline V gene data show CDR1 as DFQATT and CDR2 as SNEGSKA (reference sequence). The CDR3 DNA reads as TGCAGTGCTGCGGAAATGTACGAGCAGTACTTC. Amino acids: CSAAEMYEQYF.

V is TRBV6-5 and J is TRBJ2-6; 8 bases agree with TRBD1. The CDR3 loop spans 16 amino acids. Germline loops: CDR1 MNHEY, CDR2 SVGAGI. V was clipped by 0 bases and J by 2 bases; unmatched bases: 0. The CDR3 spells CASSYSTGAGANVLTF. The CDR3 DNA follows: TGTGCCAGCAGTTACTCGACAGGGGCTGGGGCCAACGTCCTGACTTTC.

This clone was seen just once. The chain links TRBV14 to TRBJ1-1; a possible D gene is TRBD1 (5 bases). In germline, CDR1 is SGHDN, CDR2 FVKESK. Trimming left V 1 base short and J 11 bases short, with 17 bases between. The CDR3 extends over 14 amino acids. The CDR3 protein is CASSQASGGGWAFF. For the CDR3, the DNA is TGTGCCAGCAGCCAAGCCTCCGGCGGGGGGTGGGCTTTCTTT. The full variable domain, rest sourced from reference TRBV14 and TRBJ1-1, is EAGVTQFPSHSVIEKGQTVTLRCDPISGHDNLYWYRRVMGKEIKFLLHFVKESKQDESGMPNNRFLAERTGGTYSTLKVQPAELEDSGVYFCASSQASGGGWAFFGQGTRLTVV.

This chain uses TRBV6-5 with TRBJ1-2; D is possibly TRBD1 (6 bases). Germline CDR1 and CDR2: MNHEY and SVGAGI. The CDR3 is made up of 14 amino acids. Trimming removed 6 bases at V and 4 bases at J, with 15 bases between. The CDR3: CASRWGGLGYGYTF. The CDR3 coding sequence is TGTGCCAGCAGATGGGGGGGGCTTGGCTATGGCTACACCTTC.

Comments on this clone: A much larger clone sits a single nucleotide away, making a read error possible. The chain uses TRBV7-9 and TRBJ2-7; 8 positions match TRBD1. V lost 5 bases to trimming and J lost 1 base; unmatched junction nucleotides: 4. The CDR3 loop spans 14 amino acids. CDR1 and CDR2 (germline): SEHNR, FQNEAQ (reference sequence). This CDR3 reads CASSPRTGSYEQYF. The CDR3 coding sequence is TGTGCCAGCAGCCCCCGGACAGGGTCCTACGAGCAGTACTTC.

V gene TRBV28 combines with J gene TRBJ2-7, with 11 nucleotides matching TRBD1. There are 11 residues in the CDR3. Per germline, CDR1 MDHEN and CDR2 SYDVKM. The CDR3 nucleotides are TGTGGGGGGACAGGGGGAAACGAGCAGTACTTC. It specifies CGGTGGNEQYF. Full variable domain (remainder filled in from reference TRBV28 and TRBJ2-7): DVKVTQSSRYLVKRTGEKVFLECVQDMDHENMFWYRQDPGLGLRLIYFSYDVKMKEKGDIPEGYSVSREKKERFSLILESASTNQTSMYLCGGTGGNEQYFGPGTRLTVT.